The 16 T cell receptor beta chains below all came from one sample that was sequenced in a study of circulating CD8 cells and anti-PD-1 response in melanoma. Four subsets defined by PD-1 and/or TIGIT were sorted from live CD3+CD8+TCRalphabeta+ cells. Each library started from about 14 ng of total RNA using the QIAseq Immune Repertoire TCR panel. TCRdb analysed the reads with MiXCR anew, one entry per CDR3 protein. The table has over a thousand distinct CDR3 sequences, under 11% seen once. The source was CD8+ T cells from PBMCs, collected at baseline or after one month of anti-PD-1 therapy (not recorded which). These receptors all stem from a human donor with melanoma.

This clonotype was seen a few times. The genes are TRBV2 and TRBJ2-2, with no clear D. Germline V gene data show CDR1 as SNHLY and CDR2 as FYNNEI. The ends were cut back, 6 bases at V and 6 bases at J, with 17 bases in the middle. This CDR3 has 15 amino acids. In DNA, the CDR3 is TGTGCCAGCAGCTCAGGAAAGCTGATTCCCGGGGAGCTGTTTTTT. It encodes CASSSGKLIPGELFF.

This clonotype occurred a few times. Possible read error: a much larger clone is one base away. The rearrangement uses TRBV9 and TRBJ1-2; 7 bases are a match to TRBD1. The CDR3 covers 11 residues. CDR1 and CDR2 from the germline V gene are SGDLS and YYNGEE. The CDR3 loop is CTSSVEGQFTF. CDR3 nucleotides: TGTACCAGCAGCGTAGAGGGACAGTTCACCTTC.

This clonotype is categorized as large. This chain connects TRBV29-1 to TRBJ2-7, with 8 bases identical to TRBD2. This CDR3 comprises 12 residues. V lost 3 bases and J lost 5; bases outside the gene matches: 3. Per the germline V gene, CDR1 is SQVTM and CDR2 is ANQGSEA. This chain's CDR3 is CSVDSGRDEQYF. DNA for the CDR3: TGCAGCGTTGACAGCGGGAGAGACGAGCAGTACTTC.

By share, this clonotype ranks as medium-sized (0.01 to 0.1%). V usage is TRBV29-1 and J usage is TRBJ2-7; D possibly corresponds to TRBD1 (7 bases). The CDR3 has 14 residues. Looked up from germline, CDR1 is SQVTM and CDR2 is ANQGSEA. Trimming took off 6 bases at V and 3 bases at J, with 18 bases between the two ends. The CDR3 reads CSVEKEGQIYEQYF. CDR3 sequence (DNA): TGCAGCGTGGAAAAGGAGGGACAGATCTACGAGCAGTACTTC.

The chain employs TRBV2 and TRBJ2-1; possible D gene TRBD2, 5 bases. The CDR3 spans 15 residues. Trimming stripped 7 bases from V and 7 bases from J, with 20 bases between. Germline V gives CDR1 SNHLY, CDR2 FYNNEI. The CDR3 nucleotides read TGTGCCAGCAATGACGGGTTACTAGTACCGAATGAGCAGTTCTTC. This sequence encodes CASNDGLLVPNEQFF.

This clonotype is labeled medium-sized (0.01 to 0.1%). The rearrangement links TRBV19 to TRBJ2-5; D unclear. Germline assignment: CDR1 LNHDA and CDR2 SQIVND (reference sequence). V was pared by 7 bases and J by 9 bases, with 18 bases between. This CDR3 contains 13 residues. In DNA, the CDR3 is TGTGCCAGTACCCCGACTCCCCCCGGGCCCCAGTACTTC. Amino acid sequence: CASTPTPPGPQYF.

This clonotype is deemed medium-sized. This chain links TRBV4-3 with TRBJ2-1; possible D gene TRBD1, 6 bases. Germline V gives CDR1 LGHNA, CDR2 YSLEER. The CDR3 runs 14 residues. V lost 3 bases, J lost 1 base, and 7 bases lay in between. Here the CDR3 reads CASSQGTSYNEQFF. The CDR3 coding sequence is TGCGCCAGCAGCCAGGGGACATCCTACAATGAGCAGTTCTTC.

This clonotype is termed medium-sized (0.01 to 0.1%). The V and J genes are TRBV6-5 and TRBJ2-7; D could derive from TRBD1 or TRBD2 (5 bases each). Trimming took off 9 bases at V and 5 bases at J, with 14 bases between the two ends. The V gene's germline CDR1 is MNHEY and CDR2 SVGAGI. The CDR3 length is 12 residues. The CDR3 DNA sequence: TGTGCCAGTTGGGACGGTCTGGACGAGCAGTACTTC. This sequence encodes CASWDGLDEQYF.

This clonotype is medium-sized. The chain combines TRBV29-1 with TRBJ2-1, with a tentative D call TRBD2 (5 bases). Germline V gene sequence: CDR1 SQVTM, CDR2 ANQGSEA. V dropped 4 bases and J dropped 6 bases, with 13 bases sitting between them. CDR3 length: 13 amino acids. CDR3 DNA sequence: TGCAGCGTTGTACTTGCGCGGGCCAATGAGCAGTTCTTC. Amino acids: CSVVLARANEQFF.

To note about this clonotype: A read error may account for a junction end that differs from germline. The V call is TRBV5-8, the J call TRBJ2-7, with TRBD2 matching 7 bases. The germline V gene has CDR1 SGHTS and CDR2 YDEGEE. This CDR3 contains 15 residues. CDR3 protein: CASSQEGGASDEQYF. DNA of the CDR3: TGCGCCAGCAGCCAAGAGGGAGGGGCATCCGACGAGCAGTACTTC. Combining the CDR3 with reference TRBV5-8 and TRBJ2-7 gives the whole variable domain EAGVTQSPTHLIKTRGQQATLRCSPISGHTSVYWYQQALGLGLQFLLWYDEGEERNRGNFPPRFSGRQFPNYSSELNVNALELEDSALYLCASSQEGGASDEQYFGPGTRLTVT.

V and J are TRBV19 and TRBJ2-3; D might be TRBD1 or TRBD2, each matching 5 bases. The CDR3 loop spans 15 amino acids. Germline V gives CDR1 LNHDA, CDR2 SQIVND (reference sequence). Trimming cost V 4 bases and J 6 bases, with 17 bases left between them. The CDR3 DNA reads TGTGCCAGTAGTACTGGGGACGGCCTGGAGGATACGCAGTATTTT. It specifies CASSTGDGLEDTQYF.

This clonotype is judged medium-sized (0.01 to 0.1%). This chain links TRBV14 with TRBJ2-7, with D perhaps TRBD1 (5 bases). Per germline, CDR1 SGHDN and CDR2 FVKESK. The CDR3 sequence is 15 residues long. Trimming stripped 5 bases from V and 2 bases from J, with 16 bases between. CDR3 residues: CASSAMSTRAYEQYF. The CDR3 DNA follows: TGTGCCAGCAGCGCCATGTCTACCAGGGCCTACGAGCAGTACTTC.

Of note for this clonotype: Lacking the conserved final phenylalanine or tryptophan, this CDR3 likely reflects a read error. The CDR3: CATLADTQYL. CDR3 in DNA: TGTGCCACCCTGGCAGATACGCAGTATCTT. The rearrangement links TRBV27 to TRBJ2-3, with D uncertain. The CDR3 contains 10 residues. Germline loops: CDR1 MNHEY, CDR2 SMNVEV (reference sequence). V gave up 10 bases and J gave up 4 bases, with 6 bases separating them.

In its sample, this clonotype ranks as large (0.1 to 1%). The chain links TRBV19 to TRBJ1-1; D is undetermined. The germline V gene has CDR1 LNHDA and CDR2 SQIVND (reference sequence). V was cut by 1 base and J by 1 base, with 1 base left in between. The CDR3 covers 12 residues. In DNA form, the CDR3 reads TGTGCCAGTAGTATAGGGAACACTGAAGCTTTCTTT. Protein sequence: CASSIGNTEAFF. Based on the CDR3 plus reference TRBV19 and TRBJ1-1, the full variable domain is DGGITQSPKYLFRKEGQNVTLSCEQNLNHDAMYWYRQDPGQGLRLIYYSQIVNDFQKGDIAEGYSVSREKKESFPLTVTSAQKNPTAFYLCASSIGNTEAFFGQGTRLTVV.

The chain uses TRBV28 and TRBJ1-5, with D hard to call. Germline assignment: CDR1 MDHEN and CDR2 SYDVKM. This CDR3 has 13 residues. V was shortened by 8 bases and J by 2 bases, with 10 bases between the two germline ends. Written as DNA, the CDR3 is TGTGCCAGCCAGTGGAGGGGCAATCAGCCCCAGCATTTT. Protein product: CASQWRGNQPQHF.

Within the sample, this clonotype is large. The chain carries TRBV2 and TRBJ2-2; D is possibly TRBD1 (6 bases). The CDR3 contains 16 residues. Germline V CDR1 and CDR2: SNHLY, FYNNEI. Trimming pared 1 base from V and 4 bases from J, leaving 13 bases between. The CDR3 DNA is TGTGCCAGCAGTGAAGAGGGGGACCCCACCACCGGGGAGCTGTTTTTT. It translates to CASSEEGDPTTGELFF.